The text below deals with one T cell receptor (beta chain). The target antigen is unknown. This record comes from a study of shared clonotypes between healthy human individuals. Study-wide findings and caveats: Generation of non-shared clonotypes was less probable than generation of clonotypes shared by all four donors.

Sequencing used immunoSEQ multiplex PCR; TCRdb keeps in-frame clones, though not all of them. The data hold millions of clones, with over 85% observed a single time. What was sequenced was naive CD4+ T cells from PBMCs. This sample's subset: CD45RA+ positively selected. This TCR was sampled from a man younger than 30 in good health. Some clones in this sample may be carry-over from other donors' samples.

For the CDR3, the DNA is TGTGCCAGCAGCCCCACAGGGACTGTTTCTAACTATGGCTACACCTTC. Protein: CASSPTGTVSNYGYTF. This chain connects TRBV7-3 to TRBJ1-2; tentatively, D is TRBD1 (6 bases). V was pared by 5 bases and J by 0 bases, with 16 bases between. This CDR3 region has 16 residues. The germline V gene has CDR1 SGHTA and CDR2 FQGTGA.